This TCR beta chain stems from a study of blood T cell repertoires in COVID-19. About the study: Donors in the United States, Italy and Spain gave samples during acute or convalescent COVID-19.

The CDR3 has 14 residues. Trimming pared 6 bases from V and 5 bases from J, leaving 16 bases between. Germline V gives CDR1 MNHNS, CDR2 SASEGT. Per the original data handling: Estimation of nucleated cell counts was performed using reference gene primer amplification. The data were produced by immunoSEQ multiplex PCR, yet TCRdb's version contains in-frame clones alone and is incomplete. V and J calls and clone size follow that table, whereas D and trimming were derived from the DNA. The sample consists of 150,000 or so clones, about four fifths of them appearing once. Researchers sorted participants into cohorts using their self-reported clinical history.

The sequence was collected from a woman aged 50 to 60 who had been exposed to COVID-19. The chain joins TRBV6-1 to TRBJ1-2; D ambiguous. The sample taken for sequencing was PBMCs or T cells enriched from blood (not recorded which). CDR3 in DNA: TGTGCCAGCAGCGCCGCGGTTTCGACTTATGGCTACACCTTC. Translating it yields CASSAAVSTYGYTF.